These 18 T cell receptor beta chains were sequenced from one sample in a study of T cell responses to AZD1222 COVID-19 vaccine. Produced via immunoSEQ multiplex PCR; TCRdb's table is partial and in-frame only. The repertoire includes around 170,000 clones, more than 75% of them detected once, and roughly 0.99% sits in the top ten. Specimen: peripheral blood, collected on day 0 of AZD1222 vaccination. The receptor set was obtained from an adult in good health.

The chain combines TRBV14 with TRBJ2-1; the match to TRBD2 covers 9 bases. The CDR3 loop spans 17 amino acids. Per the germline V gene, CDR1 is SGHDN and CDR2 is FVKESK. Germline trimming cut 0 bases from V and 7 bases from J; bases unmatched to any gene: 10. In DNA form, the CDR3 reads TGTGCCAGCAGCCAAGATTCTGGAGCGGGGGGCCTTAATGAGCAGTTCTTC. Its translation: CASSQDSGAGGLNEQFF.

The chain recombines TRBV9 with TRBJ1-3; unclear D gene. Looked up from germline, CDR1 is SGDLS and CDR2 is YYNGEE. Trimming took 7 bases from V and 1 from J, leaving 18 bases between them. This CDR3 has 16 residues. The CDR3 is CASSEEGDPSGNTIYF. The CDR3 nucleotides read TGTGCCAGCTCTGAGGAGGGAGACCCATCTGGAAACACCATATATTTT.

This chain connects TRBV9 to TRBJ2-1; 8 positions agree with TRBD2. This CDR3 has 16 amino acids. Trimming cost V 4 bases and J 2 bases; bases outside gene matches: 8. Per the germline V gene, CDR1 is SGDLS and CDR2 is YYNGEE. This CDR3 is CASSIYGGAAYNEQFF. In DNA, the CDR3 is TGTGCCAGCAGCATTTACGGGGGGGCGGCCTACAATGAGCAGTTCTTC. Together with reference TRBV9 and TRBJ2-1, the CDR3 gives the full variable domain: DSGVTQTPKHLITATGQRVTLRCSPRSGDLSVYWYQQSLDQGLQFLIQYYNGEERAKGNILERFSAQQFPDLHSELNLSSLELGDSALYFCASSIYGGAAYNEQFFGPGTRLTVL.

The chain joins TRBV28 to TRBJ2-5, with TRBD2 identical over 14 bases. V shed 6 bases and J 0 bases; nucleotides not matched to a gene: 6. This CDR3 region has 17 residues. CDR1 is MDHEN and CDR2 is SYDVKM in the germline V gene. The CDR3 reads CASRKGLAGAYQETQYF. The CDR3 DNA sequence: TGTGCCAGCAGGAAGGGACTAGCGGGAGCTTACCAAGAGACCCAGTACTTC.

The chain employs TRBV6-4 and TRBJ2-7; D gene unclear. CDR1 and CDR2 (germline): MRHNA, SNTAGT. CDR3 length: 9 residues. V was clipped by 9 bases and J by 4 bases, with 4 bases between them. The CDR3 region has the DNA TGTGCCAGTCCTTACGAGCAGTACTTC. Translated: CASPYEQYF.

The chain has TRBV6-1 and TRBJ2-7; D perhaps matches TRBD1 (6 bases). The germline V gene encodes CDR1 MNHNS and CDR2 SASEGT. The CDR3 has 12 residues. The germline V and J ends were trimmed by 1 base and 6 bases, with 7 bases remaining between them. The CDR3 is CASSEGDTEQYF. In DNA, the CDR3 is TGTGCCAGCAGTGAAGGGGACACCGAGCAGTACTTC.

The rearrangement uses TRBV11-2 and TRBJ1-2; tentative D call: TRBD1 (5 bases). Germline values: CDR1 SGHAT, CDR2 FQNNGV. Trimming shortened V by 0 bases and J by 4 bases, and 9 bases separated the two germline ends. This CDR3 is built from 14 residues. CDR3 in amino acids: CASSLEQGGYGYTF. CDR3 in DNA: TGTGCCAGCAGCTTAGAGCAGGGTGGCTATGGCTACACCTTC.

V usage is TRBV3-1 (or the pseudogene TRBV3-2) and J usage is TRBJ2-7; D not resolved. CDR3 size: 12 residues. V was cut by 1 base and J by 5 bases, with 6 bases left in between. The germline gives CDR1 LGHDT, CDR2 YNNKEL (reference sequence). CDR3: CASSQVYDEQYF. For the CDR3, the DNA is TGTGCCAGCAGCCAAGTTTACGACGAGCAGTACTTC.

This chain links TRBV6-5 with TRBJ2-2, with a possible D match to TRBD2 (7 bases). Germline assignment: CDR1 MNHEY and CDR2 SVGAGI. The CDR3 contains 12 residues. The V end was cut by 10 bases, the J end by 6 bases, with 12 bases between. DNA of the CDR3: TGTGCCACGAGGGAGGGGGCCGGGGAGCTGTTTTTT. Its translation is CATREGAGELFF.

J is TRBJ2-3 and V is TRBV6-5; 9 bases match TRBD1. Per germline, CDR1 MNHEY and CDR2 SVGAGI. Germline trimming cut 10 bases from V and 2 bases from J; bases unmatched to any gene: 7. This CDR3 region has 14 residues. CDR3 amino acids: CAIGDRVHTDTQYF. CDR3 nucleotide sequence: TGTGCCATCGGGGACAGGGTGCACACAGATACGCAGTATTTT.

The V gene is TRBV14, the J gene TRBJ2-1; perhaps TRBD2 as D (6 bases). The CDR3 has 13 residues. CDR1 and CDR2 (germline): SGHDN, FVKESK. Trimming took off 4 bases at V and 12 bases at J, with 16 bases between the two ends. Here the CDR3 DNA reads TGTGCCAGCAGCCCCCAACGGGGGACGGGGCAGTTCTTC. It specifies CASSPQRGTGQFF.

V gene TRBV11-2 combines with J gene TRBJ1-5, with unresolved D. V lost 3 bases and J 0 bases, leaving 6 bases between the germline ends. The CDR3 runs to 14 residues. CDR1 and CDR2 from the germline V gene are SGHAT and FQNNGV. The CDR3 DNA reads as TGTGCCAGCAGCTTCGGAGATAGCAATCAGCCCCAGCATTTT. Amino acid sequence: CASSFGDSNQPQHF.

The V call is TRBV6-5, the J call TRBJ1-5; a possible D gene is TRBD1 (5 bases). CDR1 is MNHEY, CDR2 SVGAGI, per germline. This CDR3 spans 15 amino acids. V lost 5 bases to trimming and J lost 2 bases, with 13 bases between them. Here the CDR3 reads CASSHGGAGNQPQHF. The DNA for the CDR3 is TGTGCCAGCAGTCACGGTGGGGCGGGCAATCAGCCCCAGCATTTT.

The sample holds one count of this clone. This chain uses TRBV7-9 with TRBJ2-1; 7 nucleotides agree with TRBD1. V lost 6 bases to trimming and J lost 5 bases; unmatched junction nucleotides: 10. Germline CDR1 and CDR2: SEHNR and FQNEAQ (reference sequence). The length of the CDR3 is 15 residues. The CDR3, as DNA: TGTGCCAGCAGATTGAAGGGGGCCCAAGACAATGAGCAGTTCTTC. It encodes CASRLKGAQDNEQFF.

In its sample, this clone was seen once. The rearrangement joins TRBV25-1 to TRBJ2-5, with unresolved D. The germline CDR1 and CDR2 sequences are MGHDK and SYGVNS. The ends were cut back, 3 bases at V and 2 bases at J, with 4 bases in the middle. The CDR3 runs 12 residues. CDR3 region: CASSDSQETQYF. The CDR3 DNA sequence: TGTGCCAGCAGTGACTCTCAAGAGACCCAGTACTTC.

The J gene is TRBJ2-2, the V gene TRBV5-1; D is unresolved. CDR1 SGHRS and CDR2 YFSETQ come from the germline V gene. Deletions cut 0 bases from V and 6 bases from J, with 9 bases between. The CDR3 contains 14 residues. CDR3 in amino acids: CASSLALVAGELFF. The CDR3 nucleotides are TGCGCCAGCAGCTTGGCCTTGGTTGCCGGGGAGCTGTTTTTT.

The V gene is TRBV7-9, the J gene TRBJ1-2, with D maybe TRBD1 (5 bases). The CDR3 length is 16 residues. Deletions cut 5 bases from V and 8 bases from J, with 24 bases between. Germline V lookup: CDR1 SEHNR, CDR2 FQNEAQ (reference sequence). CDR3 sequence: CASSPPLQGTKEGYTF. CDR3 DNA sequence: TGTGCCAGCAGCCCCCCGCTGCAGGGAACTAAGGAGGGCTACACCTTC.

The sample holds one count of this clone. This chain links TRBV4-3 with TRBJ1-4; D remains unclear. Trimming stripped 1 base from V and 10 bases from J, with 10 bases between. Per the germline V gene, CDR1 is LGHNA and CDR2 is YSLEER. This CDR3 comprises 13 residues. The DNA for the CDR3 is TGCGCCAGCAGCCAAGTGGAGGGCGGAAAACTGTTTTTT. It codes for CASSQVEGGKLFF.